Following are 32 T cell receptor beta chains from one sample sequenced in a study of T-cell memory formation after mild COVID-19. TCRdb recomputed calls from the 5' RACE reads with MiXCR, one row per CDR3 protein. Seen here are 100,000 to 120,000 distinct CDR3 sequences, about a fifth observed once, and the top ten hold approximately 41%. Source material: PBMCs or a T cell subset sorted from them (not recorded which). The source of these receptors is a man aged 18 to 30 who had mild COVID-19 (a few samples of this study predate the infection). Cell type and time point are not known.

The rearrangement joins TRBV2 to TRBJ1-1, with D uncertain. Per the germline V gene, CDR1 is SNHLY and CDR2 is FYNNEI. V was pared by 6 bases and J by 1 base, with 9 bases between. The CDR3 runs 13 residues. CDR3 sequence reads: CASRADGNTEAFF. CDR3 sequence (DNA): TGTGCCAGCAGAGCCGACGGGAACACTGAAGCTTTCTTT.

Only a few counts were recorded for this clonotype. The gene calls are TRBV6-2 or TRBV6-3 and TRBJ2-2; D gene uncertain. Per germline, CDR1 MNHEY and CDR2 SVGEGT. Trimming pared 5 bases from V and 2 bases from J, leaving 9 bases between. There are 14 residues in the CDR3. CDR3 loop: CASSEQPNTGELFF. Here the CDR3 DNA reads TGTGCCAGCAGTGAACAGCCCAACACCGGGGAGCTGTTTTTT.

This clonotype was counted a few times. This sequence joins TRBV7-9 and TRBJ2-1, with D perhaps TRBD1 or TRBD2 (6 bases each). The CDR3 consists of 15 residues. Trimming took off 3 bases at V and 2 bases at J, with 11 bases between the two ends. Germline V gene sequence: CDR1 SEHNR, CDR2 FQNEAQ (reference sequence). The DNA for the CDR3 is TGTGCCAGCAGCTTGGGGGGCCTCCCCTACAATGAGCAGTTCTTC. Translation: CASSLGGLPYNEQFF.

This sequence joins TRBV7-6 and TRBJ1-1; no clear D gene. The germline gives CDR1 SGHVS, CDR2 FNYEAQ. V lost 1 base and J lost 8, with 8 bases in between. CDR3 size: 12 residues. Here the CDR3 reads CASSLGYGEAFF. The CDR3 nucleotides read TGTGCCAGCAGCTTAGGATACGGAGAAGCTTTCTTT.

V and J are TRBV29-1 and TRBJ2-3; 9 nucleotides line up with TRBD1. Germline V gene sequence: CDR1 SQVTM, CDR2 ANQGSEA. Trimming took 1 base from V and 2 from J; bases not matched to a gene: 1. The CDR3 totals 14 residues. CDR3 nucleotides: TGCAGCGTTGAAGGGACAGGGGACACAGATACGCAGTATTTT. It specifies CSVEGTGDTDTQYF.

This CDR3 is CASSPPWGDAKNIQYF. In nucleotides, the CDR3 is TGTGCCAGCAGCCCACCGTGGGGGGATGCCAAAAACATTCAGTACTTC. The J gene is TRBJ2-4, the V gene TRBV7-9; TRBD2 is a possible D gene (6 bases). This CDR3 contains 16 residues. Trimming cost V 5 bases and J 1 base, with 15 bases left between them. In germline, CDR1 is SEHNR, CDR2 FQNEAQ (reference sequence).

This clonotype was detected a few times. The chain recombines TRBV15 with TRBJ2-7; D remains ambiguous. Germline V gives CDR1 LNHNV, CDR2 YYDKDF (reference sequence). The CDR3 extends over 14 amino acids. With 0 bases removed from V and 2 bases from J, the gap between germline ends came to 8 bases. The CDR3 loop reads CATSRDKGPYEQYF. CDR3 nucleotide sequence: TGTGCCACCAGCAGAGATAAGGGCCCCTACGAGCAGTACTTC.

The genes are TRBV6-6 and TRBJ1-5; TRBD1 aligns across 9 bases. Looked up from germline, CDR1 is MNHNY and CDR2 is SVGAGI (reference sequence). There are 15 residues in the CDR3. V was pared by 3 bases and J by 3 bases, with 3 bases of the junction left unmatched. For the CDR3, the DNA is TGTGCCAGCAGTTATTGGGACAGGGACAATCAGCCCCAGCATTTT. It translates to CASSYWDRDNQPQHF.

This clonotype turned up a few times. V gene TRBV20-1 combines with J gene TRBJ1-5, with D perhaps TRBD1 (5 bases). V was pared by 6 bases and J by 4 bases, with 10 bases between. Germline CDR1 reads DFQATT; CDR2 reads SNEGSKA (reference sequence). The CDR3 sequence is 12 residues long. DNA of the CDR3: TGCAGTGCCAGGAACAGGAATCAGCCCCAGCATTTT. Its translation is CSARNRNQPQHF.

This clonotype showed up just a few times. The V and J genes are TRBV27 and TRBJ2-7; D remains ambiguous. The CDR3 spans 13 residues. With 10 bases removed from V and 5 bases from J, the gap between germline ends came to 18 bases. CDR1 and CDR2 from the germline V gene are MNHEY and SMNVEV (reference sequence). The chain's CDR3 is CATLNSLTDEQYF. As DNA, the CDR3 is TGTGCCACCCTGAACTCCCTCACTGACGAGCAGTACTTC.

The J gene is TRBJ1-5, the V gene TRBV7-9, with D possibly matching TRBD1 (6 bases). The germline V gene has CDR1 SEHNR and CDR2 FQNEAQ (reference sequence). CDR3 length: 15 residues. Trimming stripped 5 bases from V and 5 bases from J, with 16 bases between. CDR3 in amino acids: CASSGDRWDDQPQHF. The CDR3 DNA sequence: TGTGCCAGCAGCGGAGACAGGTGGGACGATCAGCCCCAGCATTTT.

In nucleotides, the CDR3 is TGCAGTGCTAGGACCCGGACTAGAAGCACAGATACGCAGTATTTT. Translating gives CSARTRTRSTDTQYF. J is TRBJ2-3 and V is TRBV20-1, with 7 bases identical to TRBD2. V lost 3 bases and J lost 0; bases outside the gene matches: 6. The CDR3 is 15 amino acids. Germline CDR1 reads DFQATT; CDR2 reads SNEGSKA (reference sequence).

This clonotype has more than one count but fewer than ten. V gene TRBV29-1 combines with J gene TRBJ1-3, with D uncertain. Germline CDR1 reads SQVTM; CDR2 reads ANQGSEA. The CDR3 extends over 13 amino acids. Trimming cost V 5 bases and J 0 bases, with 8 bases left between them. The CDR3 sequence: CSVKAFSGNTIYF. The CDR3 DNA sequence: TGCAGCGTTAAGGCCTTCTCTGGAAACACCATATATTTT. The full variable domain, with the rest looked up from reference TRBV29-1 and TRBJ1-3, is SAVISQKPSRDICQRGTSLTIQCQVDSQVTMMFWYRQQPGQSLTLIATANQGSEATYESGFVIDKFPISRPNLTFSTLTVSNMSPEDSSIYLCSVKAFSGNTIYFGEGSWLTVV.

The chain is built from TRBV6-2 or TRBV6-3 and TRBJ2-1, with D possibly TRBD2 on 6 matching bases. The CDR3 has 14 residues. Trimming removed 5 bases at V and 7 bases at J, with 15 bases between. Germline assignment: CDR1 MNHEY and CDR2 SVGEGT. CDR3 DNA: TGTGCCAGCAGTACGGGAGTTGTCGGAAATGAGCAGTTCTTC. Translation gives CASSTGVVGNEQFF.

This clonotype was detected ten times or more. This CDR3 is CATAVDSGYYGYTF. In DNA form, the CDR3 reads TGTGCCACCGCGGTTGACTCAGGGTACTATGGCTACACCTTC. J is TRBJ1-2 and V is TRBV19; tentatively, D is TRBD1 (5 bases). Germline V gene sequence: CDR1 LNHDA, CDR2 SQIVND (reference sequence). This CDR3 is built from 14 residues. With 10 bases removed from V and 3 bases from J, the gap between germline ends came to 18 bases.

The chain combines TRBV4-2 with TRBJ1-1; D possibly corresponds to TRBD1 (5 bases). This CDR3 comprises 13 residues. V was cut by 6 bases and J by 3 bases, with 11 bases left in between. Germline V gene data show CDR1 as LGHNA and CDR2 as YNFKEQ. CDR3 nucleotides: TGTGCCAGCAGAGGAGGGACCGACACTGAAGCTTTCTTT. Its translation: CASRGGTDTEAFF.

The genes are TRBV7-3 and TRBJ2-2; D not resolved. Trimming cost V 1 base and J 4 bases, with 10 bases left between them. CDR1 SGHTA and CDR2 FQGTGA come from the germline V gene. The CDR3 loop spans 15 amino acids. CDR3 DNA: TGTGCCAGCAGCTTAATGTGGGTTAGCACCGGGGAGCTGTTTTTT. This encodes CASSLMWVSTGELFF.

This clonotype was seen more than once but under ten times. The chain recombines TRBV7-9 with TRBJ1-3; D call uncertain. CDR3 size: 16 residues. Trimming removed 3 bases at V and 4 bases at J, with 16 bases between. Germline CDR1 reads SEHNR; CDR2 reads FQNEAQ (reference sequence). The CDR3 bases are TGTGCCAGCAGCTTTTCGTGGCAGTCATCCGGAAACACCATATATTTT. Translating gives CASSFSWQSSGNTIYF.

The chain joins TRBV4-3 to TRBJ1-4; TRBD1 is a possible D gene (5 bases). Looked up from germline, CDR1 is LGHNA and CDR2 is YSLEER. V was shortened by 0 bases and J by 2 bases, with 10 bases between the two germline ends. CDR3 length: 16 amino acids. CDR3 DNA sequence: TGCGCCAGCAGCCAAGACCGGGGACCCACTAATGAAAAACTGTTTTTT. Protein: CASSQDRGPTNEKLFF.

The gene calls are TRBV29-1 and TRBJ2-6, with 12 bases matching TRBD1. The CDR3 is 17 residues long. Germline assignment: CDR1 SQVTM and CDR2 ANQGSEA. V shed 6 bases and J 2 bases; nucleotides not matched to a gene: 8. The CDR3 region has the DNA TGCAGCGTGAGGGACAGGGGGCTTGGGCCTGGGGCCAACGTCCTGACTTTC. Translation: CSVRDRGLGPGANVLTF.

The chain employs TRBV11-2 and TRBJ2-1; 8 bases map to TRBD2. The trim removed 5 bases at V and 3 bases at J, leaving 9 bases unmatched. The CDR3 is 16 amino acids. Germline CDR1 SGHAT, CDR2 FQNNGV. CDR3 bases: TGTGCCAGCAGCGAAGGGTCGGGGGGGATCTACAATGAGCAGTTCTTC. This encodes CASSEGSGGIYNEQFF.

V and J are TRBV29-1 and TRBJ2-7; tentatively, D is TRBD1 (5 bases). The CDR3 has 12 residues. V lost 4 bases and J 6 bases, leaving 13 bases between the germline ends. Germline loops: CDR1 SQVTM, CDR2 ANQGSEA. DNA of the CDR3: TGCAGCGTTGCGCAGGGTCGTCGCGAGCAGTACTTC. This translates into CSVAQGRREQYF.

This clonotype was observed a few times. The V call is TRBV7-9, the J call TRBJ2-1; D uncertain. There are 17 residues in the CDR3. The ends were cut back, 1 base at V and 4 bases at J, with 17 bases in the middle. Germline CDR1 and CDR2: SEHNR and FQNEAQ (reference sequence). The DNA for the CDR3 is TGTGCCAGCAGCTTAGGTTTGGACGGAGCCCGTTACAATGAGCAGTTCTTC. It codes for CASSLGLDGARYNEQFF.

The chain recombines TRBV6-5 with TRBJ2-5; the D is unclear. The V end was cut by 2 bases, the J end by 0 bases, with 10 bases between. The germline V gene encodes CDR1 MNHEY and CDR2 SVGAGI. The CDR3 is 15 residues long. The CDR3 DNA follows: TGTGCCAGCAGTTACATGACTGGATACCAAGAGACCCAGTACTTC. Residues: CASSYMTGYQETQYF.

In its sample, this clonotype was seen many times. The chain couples TRBV6-2 or TRBV6-3 to TRBJ1-1, with D perhaps TRBD1 (5 bases). Trimming removed 2 bases from V and 2 bases from J, with 6 bases in between. The germline V gene has CDR1 MNHEY and CDR2 SVGEGT. The CDR3 totals 13 residues. The CDR3 region is CASSYRDNTEAFF. Written as DNA, the CDR3 is TGTGCCAGCAGTTACCGGGACAACACTGAAGCTTTCTTT.

Only a few counts were recorded for this clonotype. This chain links TRBV7-8 with TRBJ2-1; D might be TRBD2 (5 bases). The V end lost 2 bases, the J end lost 14 bases, and 10 bases lay between the germline ends. The length of the CDR3 is 11 residues. Looked up from germline, CDR1 is SGHVS and CDR2 is FQNEAQ. CDR3 amino acids: CASSLPGYKFF. The CDR3 DNA reads as TGTGCCAGCAGCTTACCGGGGTACAAGTTCTTC.

This clonotype was observed a handful of times. The V and J genes are TRBV5-1 and TRBJ2-7; 11 nucleotides align to TRBD1. V was pared by 0 bases and J by 4 bases, with 6 bases of the junction left unmatched. This CDR3 region has 16 residues. Germline CDR1 SGHRS, CDR2 YFSETQ. The CDR3 bases are TGCGCCAGCAGCTTGGCGCCGGGACAGGGGGAGTACGAGCAGTACGTC. Translating it yields CASSLAPGQGEYEQYV.

The chain links TRBV29-1 to TRBJ1-3; D not certain. The length of the CDR3 is 13 residues. In germline, CDR1 is SQVTM, CDR2 ANQGSEA. Between the trimmed V and J ends, which lost 5 bases and 2 bases, there was a span of 10 bases. CDR3 bases: TGCAGCGTTTGGGGTTCGGCTGGAAACACCATATATTTT. Translation gives CSVWGSAGNTIYF.

In its sample, this clonotype was seen a few times. The chain is built from TRBV7-9 and TRBJ2-7; TRBD1 is a possible D gene (5 bases). Germline V gene sequence: CDR1 SEHNR, CDR2 FQNEAQ (reference sequence). The CDR3 totals 12 residues. V was pared by 8 bases and J by 3 bases, with 11 bases between. In DNA, the CDR3 is TGTGCCAGCTCGACAGAGAGCTACGAGCAGTACGTC. Amino acids: CASSTESYEQYV.

This sequence joins TRBV12-3 or TRBV12-4 and TRBJ2-5; TRBD1 matches at 8 bases. The CDR3 length is 13 residues. J was trimmed by 5 bases and V by 2 bases; bases with no gene match: 1. CDR3 bases: TGTGCCAGCAGTTTACAGGGGGCTGAGACCCAGTACTTC. It specifies CASSLQGAETQYF.

The gene calls are TRBV4-1 and TRBJ1-4, with a weak D call TRBD1 (5 bases). CDR3 length: 16 amino acids. V dropped 4 bases and J dropped 2 bases, with 14 bases sitting between them. Per the germline V gene, CDR1 is MGHRA and CDR2 is YSYEKL. The CDR3 DNA is TGCGCCAGCAGCCTAGTACGGACACCCACTAATGAAAAACTGTTTTTT. Translated: CASSLVRTPTNEKLFF.

This clonotype was picked up a small number of times. The chain couples TRBV7-2 to TRBJ1-1; D possibly corresponds to TRBD1 (5 bases). CDR1 and CDR2 (germline): SGHTA, FQGNSA. The V gene lost 0 bases and the J gene lost 4 bases, with 12 bases spanning the gap. This CDR3 region has 15 residues. The CDR3 coding sequence is TGTGCCAGCAGCTTAGCGGAGGGGAGTGCCACTGAAGCTTTCTTT. Its translation: CASSLAEGSATEAFF.